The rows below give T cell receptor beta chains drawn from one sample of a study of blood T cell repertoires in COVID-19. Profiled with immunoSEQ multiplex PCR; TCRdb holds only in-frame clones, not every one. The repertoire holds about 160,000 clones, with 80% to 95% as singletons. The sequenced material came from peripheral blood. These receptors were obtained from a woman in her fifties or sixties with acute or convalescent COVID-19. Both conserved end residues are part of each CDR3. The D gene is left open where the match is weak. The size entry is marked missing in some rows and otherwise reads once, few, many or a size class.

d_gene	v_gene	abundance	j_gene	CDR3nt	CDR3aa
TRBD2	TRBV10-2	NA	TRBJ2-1	TGCGCCAGCAGTTCCGGGACTAGCGGGAGGTCCTCCTACAATGAGCAGTTCTTC	CASSSGTSGRSSYNEQFF
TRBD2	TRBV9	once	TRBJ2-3	TGTGCCAGCAGCTCCCGAGGGGCTAGCGGGGGGGATACGCAGTATTTT	CASSSRGASGGDTQYF
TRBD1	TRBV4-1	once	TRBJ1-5	TGCGCCAGCAGCCCCAATACAGGGGGCAATCAGCCCCAGCATTTT	CASSPNTGGNQPQHF
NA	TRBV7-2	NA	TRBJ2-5	TGTGCCAGCAGCTTAAGGGGTAGGATTCAGGGCGAGACCCAGTACTTC	CASSLRGRIQGETQYF
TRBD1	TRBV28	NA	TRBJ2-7	TGTGCCAGCAGTGGACAGGGGGCATCCTACGAGCAGTACTTC	CASSGQGASYEQYF
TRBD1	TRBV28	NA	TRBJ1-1	TGTGCCAGCAGCTTAGGGGGGCAGGGGGCCCGGACTGAAGCTTTCTTT	CASSLGGQGARTEAFF
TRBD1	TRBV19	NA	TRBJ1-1	TGTGCCAGTAGTACCTATGCGGGCAGGGGGCGCGGTTGGATGAACACTGAAGCTTTCTTT	CASSTYAGRGRGWMNTEAFF
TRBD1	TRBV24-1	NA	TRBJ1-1	TGTGCCACCAGTGACCGAGACAGGGGTCCCACTGAAGCTTTCTTT	CATSDRDRGPTEAFF
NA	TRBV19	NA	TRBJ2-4	TGTGCCAGTAGTATGGACCCTGGCGGGATCAAAAACATTCAGTACTTC	CASSMDPGGIKNIQYF
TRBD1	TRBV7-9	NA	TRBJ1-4	TGTGCCAGCAGCTTAGGCGGACAGGCAACTAATGAAAAACTGTTTTTT	CASSLGGQATNEKLFF
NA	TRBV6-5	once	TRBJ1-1	TGTGCCAGCAGCCTAGTTGACACTGAAGCTTTCTTT	CASSLVDTEAFF
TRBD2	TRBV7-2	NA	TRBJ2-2	TGTGCCAGCAGTTTTCCGGGACTAGCGGGTAGCTACACCGGGGAGCTGTTTTTT	CASSFPGLAGSYTGELFF
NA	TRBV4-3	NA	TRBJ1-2	TGCGCCAGCAGCCAAGGTATTTCCCTGGGCTACACCTTC	CASSQGISLGYTF
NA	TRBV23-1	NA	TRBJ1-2	TGCGCCAGCAGTCAAAAGGCCAGGGCGGATGATGGCTACACCTTC	CASSQKARADDGYTF
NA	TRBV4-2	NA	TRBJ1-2	TGTGCCAGCAGCCAATTAGGACAGTACTTGCGCGGCTACACCTTC	CASSQLGQYLRGYTF
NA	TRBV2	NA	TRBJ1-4	TGTGCCAGCAGTGTAGGAGAGGATGAAAAACTGTTTTTT	CASSVGEDEKLFF
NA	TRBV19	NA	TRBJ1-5	TGTGCCAGTAGTATCCCTTCACAGGGATATCAGCCCCAGCATTTT	CASSIPSQGYQPQHF
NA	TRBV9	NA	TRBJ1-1	TGTGCCAGCAGCGGGACAGTTGGCACTGAAGCTTTCTTT	CASSGTVGTEAFF
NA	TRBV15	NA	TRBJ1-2	TGTGCCACCAGCAGAGGGGGCAGCTACTATGGCTACACCTTC	CATSRGGSYYGYTF
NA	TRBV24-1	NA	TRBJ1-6	TGTGCCACCAGTGATCCCCTCGGGATGCACCTCCACTTT	CATSDPLGMHLHF
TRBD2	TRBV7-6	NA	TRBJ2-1	TGTGCCAGCAGCTCAAGAGGCCCTAGCGGCTACAATGAGCAGTTCTTC	CASSSRGPSGYNEQFF
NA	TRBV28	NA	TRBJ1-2	TGTGCCACTAACAGCTATGGCTACACCTTC	CATNSYGYTF